These 21 T cell receptor beta chains were sequenced from one sample in a study of identical twins' blood T cells. One entry per CDR3 protein, called by TCRdb with MiXCR from the 5' RACE reads. The sample holds fewer than 450,000 distinct CDR3 sequences, roughly 27% seen once. The sequenced material came from PBMCs. Receptors were obtained from a woman aged 18 to 55 in good health.

The CDR3 reads CASSPRASSQYF. CDR3 DNA sequence: TGTGCCAGCAGTCCACGGGCCTCAAGTCAGTACTTC. The chain couples TRBV12-3 or TRBV12-4 to TRBJ2-7; D unresolved. There are 12 residues in the CDR3. Trimming shortened V by 5 bases and J by 10 bases, and 15 bases separated the two germline ends.

This chain uses TRBV10-3 with TRBJ1-2, with TRBD1 matching 7 bases. This CDR3 is built from 13 residues. Germline loops: CDR1 ENHRY, CDR2 SYGVKD. V dropped 11 bases and J dropped 6; count of bases not matched to a gene: 12. CDR3 DNA sequence: TGTGCCGTCGTTGGTACAGGGGATAATGGCTACACCTTC. It is translated as CAVVGTGDNGYTF.

This chain links TRBV12-5 with TRBJ1-1; TRBD1 might be the D (5 bases). Trimming removed 3 bases from V and 5 bases from J, with 16 bases in between. The CDR3 has 15 amino acids. From germline, CDR1 is LGHNT and CDR2 FRNRAP. For the CDR3, the DNA is TGTGCTAGTGGTTTAGTTACGGGACTGTTGACTGAAGCTTTCTTT. Its translation is CASGLVTGLLTEAFF.

The genes are TRBV5-5 and TRBJ2-1; 7 bases are a match to TRBD2. Trimming cost V 4 bases and J 0 bases; bases outside gene matches: 10. There are 17 residues in the CDR3. Germline CDR1 SGHKS, CDR2 YYEKEE (reference sequence). The CDR3 reads CASSPGPGGSSYNEQFF. CDR3 nucleotides: TGTGCCAGCAGCCCCGGGCCGGGAGGAAGCTCCTACAATGAGCAGTTCTTC.

CDR3 loop: CASFRRGVDGYTF. The DNA of the CDR3 is TGTGCCAGCTTTAGGCGGGGAGTGGATGGCTACACCTTC. The chain joins TRBV6-6 to TRBJ1-2; D call uncertain. CDR1 and CDR2 (germline): MNHNY, SVGAGI (reference sequence). Trimming cost V 8 bases and J 6 bases, with 16 bases left between them. The CDR3 has 13 amino acids.

This clonotype turned up a few times. The chain has TRBV29-1 and TRBJ2-7, with TRBD2 identical over 9 bases. The CDR3 covers 13 residues. The junction had 4 bases not matched to a gene; V was cut back by 5 bases and J by 2 bases. Germline V CDR1 and CDR2: SQVTM, ANQGSEA. This chain's CDR3 is CSVSSGGTYEQYF. The CDR3 nucleotides read TGCAGCGTTAGTAGCGGGGGTACCTACGAGCAGTACTTC.

A few counts support this clonotype. The chain is built from TRBV20-1 and TRBJ2-7; D might be TRBD1 (6 bases). From germline, CDR1 is DFQATT and CDR2 SNEGSKA (reference sequence). This CDR3 spans 14 amino acids. The V and J ends lost 5 bases and 3 bases respectively, with 17 bases between them. CDR3 loop: CSAGETGRVYEQYF. CDR3 coding DNA: TGCAGTGCTGGCGAGACAGGAAGAGTCTACGAGCAGTACTTC.

V usage is TRBV19 and J usage is TRBJ2-2; a possible D gene is TRBD2 (5 bases). The V end lost 6 bases, the J end lost 1 base, and 15 bases lay between the germline ends. The germline CDR1 and CDR2 sequences are LNHDA and SQIVND (reference sequence). There are 16 residues in the CDR3. The DNA of the CDR3 is TGTGCCAGTAGACGGGATCGGGTGGGGAACACCGGGGAGCTGTTTTTT. It encodes CASRRDRVGNTGELFF.

This clonotype was seen only a few times. The chain combines TRBV20-1 with TRBJ1-5; no reliable D call. The CDR3 covers 15 residues. CDR1 and CDR2 from the germline V gene are DFQATT and SNEGSKA (reference sequence). Trimming took 4 bases from V and 2 from J, leaving 15 bases between them. In DNA form, the CDR3 reads TGCAGTGCTATATCTCCGACCGGAGGCAATCAGCCCCAGCATTTT. This gives the protein CSAISPTGGNQPQHF.

The chain couples TRBV29-1 to TRBJ2-1; tentative D call: TRBD1 (6 bases). The CDR3 sequence is 13 residues long. Trimming took off 1 base at V and 9 bases at J, with 13 bases between the two ends. Germline V lookup: CDR1 SQVTM, CDR2 ANQGSEA. CDR3 nucleotide sequence: TGCAGCGTTGAAGTACAGGGAAGGTCTGAGCAGTTCTTC. Protein: CSVEVQGRSEQFF.

The chain links TRBV7-6 to TRBJ2-1, with D uncertain. The V end was cut by 4 bases, the J end by 6 bases, with 16 bases between. Per germline, CDR1 SGHVS and CDR2 FNYEAQ. This CDR3 spans 15 amino acids. CDR3 sequence: CASSSVTGNINEQFF. In DNA, the CDR3 is TGTGCCAGCAGCTCAGTCACGGGCAACATCAATGAGCAGTTCTTC. Drawing the rest from reference TRBV7-6 and TRBJ2-1, the complete variable domain is GAGVSQSPRYKVTKRGQDVALRCDPISGHVSLYWYRQALGQGPEFLTYFNYEAQQDKSGLPNDRFSAERPEGSISTLTIQRTEQRDSAMYRCASSSVTGNINEQFFGPGTRLTVL.

To note about this clonotype: A clone one base away is much larger, so this may be a read error. This CDR3 reads CAMSTGTSEKLFF. CDR3 DNA sequence: TGTGCCATGAGTACAGGTACAAGTGAAAAACTGTTTTTT. The V and J genes are TRBV2 and TRBJ1-4, with D possibly TRBD1 on 5 matching bases. The CDR3 runs 13 residues. The V end lost 10 bases, the J end lost 7 bases, and 16 bases lay between the germline ends. Germline V lookup: CDR1 SNHLY, CDR2 FYNNEI.

This chain connects TRBV6-1 to TRBJ1-5; no reliable D call. Trimming cost V 7 bases and J 0 bases, with 10 bases left between them. This CDR3 has 14 residues. CDR1 and CDR2 (germline): MNHNS, SASEGT. CDR3 DNA sequence: TGTGCCAGCACGGGGAACCCTAGCAATCAGCCCCAGCATTTT. It translates to CASTGNPSNQPQHF.

This clonotype has a count of ten or more. J is TRBJ2-7 and V is TRBV12-3 or TRBV12-4; D gene unclear. The length of the CDR3 is 11 residues. Deletions cut 5 bases from V and 6 bases from J, with 8 bases between. CDR3 bases: TGTGCCAGCAGTAACTTGGCCGAGCAGTACTTC. It specifies CASSNLAEQYF.

CDR3 residues: CASSVQGANEKLFF. In nucleotides, the CDR3 is TGTGCCAGCAGCGTACAGGGGGCGAATGAAAAACTGTTTTTT. The chain links TRBV25-1 to TRBJ1-4; 9 bases align to TRBD1. Germline CDR1 MGHDK, CDR2 SYGVNS. CDR3 size: 14 residues. Trimming took 6 bases from V and 5 from J; bases not matched to a gene: 4.

Ten or more counts support this clonotype. The J gene is TRBJ1-5, the V gene TRBV12-5; the D gene is possibly TRBD1 (5 bases). Between the trimmed V and J ends, which lost 0 bases and 5 bases, there was a span of 11 bases. Germline V CDR1 and CDR2: LGHNT, FRNRAP. This CDR3 spans 15 amino acids. The DNA of the CDR3 is TGTGCTAGTGGTTTGGTAGCAGGGTTTGATCAGCCCCAGCATTTT. This gives the protein CASGLVAGFDQPQHF.

A few counts support this clonotype. V is TRBV19 and J is TRBJ1-1; 9 positions match TRBD1. There are 14 residues in the CDR3. With 6 bases clipped from V and 3 bases from J, the junction kept 5 bases outside the gene matches. In germline, CDR1 is LNHDA, CDR2 SQIVND (reference sequence). CDR3 nucleotide sequence: TGTGCCAGTAGCCCGACAGGGGGTCACACTGAAGCTTTCTTT. Translation gives CASSPTGGHTEAFF.

The V and J genes are TRBV20-1 and TRBJ1-2; no clear D gene. Looked up from germline, CDR1 is DFQATT and CDR2 is SNEGSKA (reference sequence). V shed 3 bases and J shed 2 bases, with 7 bases lying between them. The CDR3 has 12 residues. CDR3 coding DNA: TGCAGTGCTAGTTTGCAGAACTATGGCTACACCTTC. Protein sequence: CSASLQNYGYTF.

Many counts were recorded for this clonotype. A junction boundary mismatches the germline segment, possibly from a read error. The V gene is TRBV5-1, the J gene TRBJ1-1; D remains unclear. There are 14 residues in the CDR3. CDR1 and CDR2 from the germline V gene are SGHRS and YFSETQ. CDR3 coding DNA: TGTGCCAGCAGCCTGGACGGCTTGAACACTGAAGCTTTCTTT. Encoded protein: CASSLDGLNTEAFF.

This clonotype was counted ten times or more. This chain joins TRBV27 and TRBJ1-5; no clear D gene. The CDR3 is 14 residues long. V was shortened by 9 bases and J by 0 bases, with 12 bases between the two germline ends. Germline-derived CDR1 and CDR2 are MNHEY and SMNVEV (reference sequence). CDR3 DNA: TGTGCCAGTCACCCTAGCTATAGCAATCAGCCCCAGCATTTT. The encoded protein is CASHPSYSNQPQHF.

This clonotype was seen at least ten times. The chain couples TRBV2 to TRBJ1-1; D is unclear. This CDR3 comprises 14 residues. CDR1 SNHLY and CDR2 FYNNEI come from the germline V gene. V shed 4 bases and J shed 0 bases, with 9 bases lying between them. CDR3 sequence reads: CASSVRTVNTEAFF. In DNA form, the CDR3 reads TGTGCCAGCAGTGTTCGGACGGTGAACACTGAAGCTTTCTTT. The full variable domain, in which reference TRBV2 and TRBJ1-1 provide the parts outside the CDR3, is EPEVTQTPSHQVTQMGQEVILRCVPISNHLYFYWYRQILGQKVEFLVSFYNNEISEKSEIFDDQFSVERPDGSNFTLKIRSTKLEDSAMYFCASSVRTVNTEAFFGQGTRLTVV.